These 25 T cell receptor beta chains came from one sample sequenced in a study of breast tumors, draining lymph nodes, adjacent tissues. TCRdb fed the multiplex PCR reads into MiXCR, producing one record per CDR3 protein. Here the sample spans more than 20,000 distinct CDR3 sequences, about 24% being singletons. The specimen was breast tumor tissue. These receptors all stem from a female donor with breast cancer. Some clones in this sample may be carry-over from other donors' samples.

This clonotype was observed many times. The J gene is TRBJ2-7, the V gene TRBV7-9; weak D call: TRBD2 (6 bases). Germline values: CDR1 SEHNR, CDR2 FQNEAQ (reference sequence). There are 14 residues in the CDR3. The V end was cut by 4 bases, the J end by 3 bases, with 13 bases between. CDR3 amino acids: CASSSGTRHYEQYF. In DNA form, the CDR3 reads TGTGCCAGCAGCTCGGGGACTCGGCACTACGAGCAGTACTTC.

In regard to this clonotype: A read error may be the cause here, since a much bigger clone is one base away. The chain employs TRBV30 and TRBJ1-4; D ambiguous. The CDR3 spans 12 residues. From germline, CDR1 is GTSNPN and CDR2 SVGIG (reference sequence). CDR3 in amino acids: CARSGDMVKLFF. In DNA, the CDR3 is TGTGCCCGGAGTGGCGACATGGTCAAACTGTTTTTT.

This clonotype was observed at least ten times. The gene calls are TRBV2 and TRBJ2-7; D perhaps matches TRBD2 (7 bases). CDR3 length: 13 amino acids. In germline, CDR1 is SNHLY, CDR2 FYNNEI. Trimming left V 9 bases short and J 4 bases short, with 16 bases between. The DNA for the CDR3 is TGTGCCAGTCGGTCGGGGGGCGGGTACGAGCAGTACTTC. As protein: CASRSGGGYEQYF. The variable domain in full, completed from reference TRBV2 and TRBJ2-7, reads EPEVTQTPSHQVTQMGQEVILRCVPISNHLYFYWYRQILGQKVEFLVSFYNNEISEKSEIFDDQFSVERPDGSNFTLKIRSTKLEDSAMYFCASRSGGGYEQYFGPGTRLTVT.

Ten or more counts support this clonotype. V gene TRBV5-1 combines with J gene TRBJ2-6; D remains unclear. The germline gives CDR1 SGHRS, CDR2 YFSETQ. This CDR3 region has 15 residues. Trimming took off 0 bases at V and 0 bases at J, with 4 bases between the two ends. CDR3 sequence (DNA): TGCGCCAGCAGCTTGGTAAACTCTGGGGCCAACGTCCTGACTTTC. Its protein product is CASSLVNSGANVLTF.

This clonotype was recorded at least ten times. V usage is TRBV9 and J usage is TRBJ2-3; no clear D. V was clipped by 0 bases and J by 6 bases, with 5 bases between them. This CDR3 contains 12 residues. The germline gives CDR1 SGDLS, CDR2 YYNGEE. DNA of the CDR3: TGTGCCAGCAGCGTAGCTCAGGATACGCAGTATTTT. It translates to CASSVAQDTQYF.

This clonotype has at least ten counts. This chain uses TRBV6-2 or TRBV6-3 with TRBJ2-1; 7 bases line up with TRBD2. Trimming at V came to 2 bases and at J to 5 bases, leaving 9 bases not matched to a gene. The CDR3 covers 16 residues. Looked up from germline, CDR1 is MNHEY and CDR2 is SVGEGT. The CDR3, as DNA: TGTGCCAGCAGTTACCGGGAGACTAGCCACAACAATGAGCAGTTCTTC. Its protein is CASSYRETSHNNEQFF.

This clonotype was counted many times. The genes are TRBV28 and TRBJ1-2; the match to TRBD1 covers 8 bases. V shed 6 bases, J shed 7 bases, and the junction held 4 bases outside the gene matches. This CDR3 comprises 12 residues. CDR1 and CDR2 (germline): MDHEN, SYDVKM. The DNA for the CDR3 is TGTGCCAGCAGGGACAGGGAGTCTGGCTACACCTTC. Translation gives CASRDRESGYTF.

On this clonotype itself: A read error may be the cause here, since a much bigger clone is one base away. As the CDR3 is not closed by the conserved phenylalanine or tryptophan, this likely results from a read error. This chain uses TRBV7-2 with TRBJ2-7; D might be TRBD2 (6 bases). V lost 7 bases to trimming and J lost 0 bases, with 13 bases between them. The CDR3 totals 14 residues. CDR1 is SGHTA and CDR2 is FQGNSA in the germline V gene. The DNA of the CDR3 is TGTGCCAGCACCCCCGGGACTTACTCCTACGAGCAGTACCTC. It specifies CASTPGTYSYEQYL.

This clonotype came up many times. The chain combines TRBV4-1 with TRBJ1-3; D is undetermined. The CDR3 extends over 19 amino acids. CDR1 MGHRA and CDR2 YSYEKL come from the germline V gene. V dropped 2 bases and J dropped 0 bases, with 20 bases sitting between them. The CDR3 DNA sequence: TGCGCCAGCAGCCAATACAACGTAGGGCGCCCAAGCTCTGGAAACACCATATATTTT. Translated: CASSQYNVGRPSSGNTIYF.

This chain links TRBV18 with TRBJ2-1; TRBD1 agrees at 7 bases. Germline loops: CDR1 KGHSH, CDR2 LQKENI. V shed 1 base and J 3 bases; nucleotides not matched to a gene: 3. The CDR3 runs to 15 residues. The DNA for the CDR3 is TGTGCCAGCTCACCACGGCAGGGGGACTACAATGAGCAGTTCTTC. This translates into CASSPRQGDYNEQFF. The full variable domain, rest sourced from reference TRBV18 and TRBJ2-1, is NAGVMQNPRHLVRRRGQEARLRCSPMKGHSHVYWYRQLPEEGLKFMVYLQKENIIDESGMPKERFSAEFPKEGPSILRIQQVVRGDSAAYFCASSPRQGDYNEQFFGPGTRLTVL.

The chain joins TRBV28 to TRBJ1-6; a weak D match, TRBD1 (5 bases). CDR3 length: 19 amino acids. Germline V gives CDR1 MDHEN, CDR2 SYDVKM. The V and J ends lost 8 bases and 15 bases respectively, with 38 bases between them. This chain's CDR3 is CASGNSDRTSPILAWVLHF. CDR3 coding DNA: TGTGCCAGCGGAAATTCAGACAGAACCTCGCCAATTCTAGCTTGGGTCCTCCACTTT.

This clonotype was recorded at least ten times. V and J are TRBV15 and TRBJ2-1; the D gene is possibly TRBD2 (6 bases). Trimming pared 1 base from V and 0 bases from J, leaving 10 bases between. This CDR3 has 16 residues. The germline gives CDR1 LNHNV, CDR2 YYDKDF (reference sequence). CDR3 residues: CATSRGPGSSYNEQFF. The CDR3 coding sequence is TGTGCCACCAGCAGAGGTCCCGGGAGCTCCTACAATGAGCAGTTCTTC.

This clonotype was picked up many times. The chain combines TRBV7-2 with TRBJ2-5; 7 bases are shared with TRBD1. CDR1 SGHTA and CDR2 FQGNSA come from the germline V gene. The CDR3 is 15 amino acids. V trimming: 1 base; J trimming: 5 bases; junction bases outside the gene matches: 7. The CDR3 sequence: CASSLGQTGRETQYF. The CDR3 coding sequence is TGTGCCAGCAGCTTAGGGCAGACAGGGCGGGAGACCCAGTACTTC.

There are many counts of this clonotype. This chain joins TRBV7-6 and TRBJ2-7; 10 bases match TRBD2. Germline V lookup: CDR1 SGHVS, CDR2 FNYEAQ. V gave up 5 bases and J gave up 0 bases; unmatched junction bases: 7. This CDR3 contains 16 residues. CDR3 sequence: CASSPRAGGVSYEQYF. The DNA for the CDR3 is TGTGCCAGCAGCCCTAGAGCGGGAGGGGTCTCCTACGAGCAGTACTTC.

This clonotype came up many times. The chain uses TRBV30 and TRBJ1-5; no clear D gene. Deletions cut 3 bases from V and 0 bases from J, with 6 bases between. CDR3 size: 13 residues. Germline V gene lookup returns CDR1 GTSNPN and CDR2 SVGIG (reference sequence). The CDR3 protein is CAWRQTSNQPQHF. The CDR3 DNA follows: TGTGCCTGGAGACAGACTAGCAATCAGCCCCAGCATTTT.

Ten or more counts support this clonotype. This sequence joins TRBV7-2 and TRBJ2-5; 10 positions match TRBD2. Germline V CDR1 and CDR2: SGHTA, FQGNSA. CDR3 size: 16 residues. With V trimmed by 5 bases and J by 5 bases, 11 bases remained unmatched. Here the CDR3 reads CASSPTLASGSETQYF. DNA of the CDR3: TGTGCCAGCAGCCCCACCCTTGCTAGCGGGAGTGAGACCCAGTACTTC.

This clonotype was seen at least ten times. The chain uses TRBV28 and TRBJ2-3; TRBD2 matches at 9 bases. The CDR3 covers 14 residues. The V segment lost 5 bases and the J segment 14 bases; nucleotides outside the gene matches: 14. CDR1 is MDHEN and CDR2 is SYDVKM in the germline V gene. Here the CDR3 DNA reads TGTGCCAGCAGTACTACGGGCGGCGGGAGGGCCGGGTATTTT. The encoded protein is CASSTTGGGRAGYF.

This clonotype was seen at least ten times. The chain is built from TRBV7-8 and TRBJ1-2; unclear D gene. The CDR3 runs to 15 residues. V shed 3 bases and J shed 5 bases, with 16 bases lying between them. Looked up from germline, CDR1 is SGHVS and CDR2 is FQNEAQ. As DNA, the CDR3 is TGTGCCAGCAGCTTGAAATTGACAAGTGGATATGGCTACACCTTC. It specifies CASSLKLTSGYGYTF.

Regarding this clonotype: With a much larger clone just one base away, this may be a read error. The chain has TRBV5-1 and TRBJ2-5; perhaps TRBD2 as D (5 bases). This CDR3 comprises 15 residues. CDR1 is SGHRS and CDR2 is YFSETQ in the germline V gene. Trimming pared 0 bases from V and 4 bases from J, leaving 13 bases between. The CDR3 loop is CASSLAGIGGETQYF. The CDR3 bases are TGCGCCAGCAGCTTGGCGGGGATTGGCGGAGAGACCCAGTACTTC.

This clonotype occurred many times. V usage is TRBV29-1 and J usage is TRBJ2-1; D remains unclear. The germline V gene encodes CDR1 SQVTM and CDR2 ANQGSEA. The V end was cut by 3 bases, the J end by 4 bases, with 7 bases between. This CDR3 is built from 12 residues. CDR3 DNA: TGCAGCGTTGATGGACGTTACAATGAGCAGTTCTTC. It specifies CSVDGRYNEQFF.

In this sample, this clonotype turned up many times. This rearrangement joins TRBV3-1 to TRBJ1-5; TRBD1 matches 9 bases. After removal of 1 base from V and 2 bases from J, the junction contained 0 bases not matched to a gene. The CDR3 spans 15 residues. The germline V gene encodes CDR1 LGHDT and CDR2 YNNKEL (reference sequence). The DNA of the CDR3 is TGTGCCAGCAGCCAAGGGACAGGGGGCAATCAGCCCCAGCATTTT. Protein product: CASSQGTGGNQPQHF.

This clonotype is medium-sized (0.01 to 0.1%) within its sample. This chain links TRBV20-1 with TRBJ1-4; TRBD1 aligns across 9 bases. Trimming removed 4 bases from V and 8 bases from J; junction bases left unmatched: 5. In germline, CDR1 is DFQATT, CDR2 SNEGSKA (reference sequence). The CDR3 contains 13 residues. The CDR3 here is CSAMGQGREKLFF. The CDR3 nucleotides read TGCAGTGCTATGGGACAGGGCAGGGAAAAACTGTTTTTT.

This clonotype was picked up many times. This sequence joins TRBV5-5 and TRBJ2-1; possibly TRBD2 for D (7 bases). Germline V CDR1 and CDR2: SGHKS, YYEKEE (reference sequence). CDR3 length equals 14 residues. V dropped 4 bases and J dropped 7 bases, with 15 bases sitting between them. CDR3 bases: TGTGCCAGCAGCACCTGGGGGGGCGGGAATGAGCAGTTCTTC. Translating it yields CASSTWGGGNEQFF.

The table lists this clonotype with many counts. The chain recombines TRBV11-2 with TRBJ2-7; 7 bases map to TRBD1. The ends lost 0 bases at V and 1 base at J; junction bases unmatched: 12. This CDR3 is 18 amino acids long. Looked up from germline, CDR1 is SGHAT and CDR2 is FQNNGV. The CDR3 loop reads CASSLDPGVTGTSYEQYF. In nucleotides, the CDR3 is TGTGCCAGCAGCTTAGATCCAGGGGTGACAGGGACGTCCTACGAGCAGTACTTC.

The rearrangement uses TRBV5-1 and TRBJ2-7; TRBD1 matches at 11 bases. The CDR3 has 14 amino acids. V gave up 1 base and J gave up 6 bases; unmatched junction bases: 3. Germline CDR1 is SGHRS and CDR2 is YFSETQ. The CDR3 loop reads CASSLYGQGAEQYF. The CDR3 coding sequence is TGCGCCAGCAGCTTGTACGGACAGGGGGCCGAGCAGTACTTC.